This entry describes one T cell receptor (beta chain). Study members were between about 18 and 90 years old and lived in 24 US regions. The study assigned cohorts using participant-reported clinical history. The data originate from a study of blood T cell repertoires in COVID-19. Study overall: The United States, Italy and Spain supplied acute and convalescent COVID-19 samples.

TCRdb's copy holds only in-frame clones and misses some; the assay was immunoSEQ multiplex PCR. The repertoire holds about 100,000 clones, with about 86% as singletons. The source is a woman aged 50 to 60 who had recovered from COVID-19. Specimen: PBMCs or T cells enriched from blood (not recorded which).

The CDR3 sequence is CASSLIRQGKDEQFF. Written as DNA, the CDR3 is TGTGCCAGCAGCTTGATCCGACAGGGGAAGGATGAGCAGTTCTTC. The chain carries TRBV5-4 and TRBJ2-1; 8 bases line up with TRBD1. The CDR3 extends over 15 amino acids. From germline, CDR1 is SGHNT and CDR2 YYREEE (reference sequence). Trimming at V came to 1 base and at J to 8 bases, leaving 8 bases not matched to a gene.